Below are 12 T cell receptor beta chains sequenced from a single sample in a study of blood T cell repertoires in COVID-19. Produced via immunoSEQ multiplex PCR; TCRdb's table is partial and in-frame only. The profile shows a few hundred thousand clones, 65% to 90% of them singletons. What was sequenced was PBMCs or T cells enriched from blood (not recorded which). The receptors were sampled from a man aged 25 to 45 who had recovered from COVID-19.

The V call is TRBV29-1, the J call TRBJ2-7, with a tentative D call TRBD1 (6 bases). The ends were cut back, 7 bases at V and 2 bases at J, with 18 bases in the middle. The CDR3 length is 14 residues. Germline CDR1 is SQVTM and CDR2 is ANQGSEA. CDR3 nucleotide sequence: TGCAGCGCTGAGGTCCCGGGACACACCTACGAGCAGTACTTC. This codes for CSAEVPGHTYEQYF.

The CDR3 DNA follows: TGTGCCAGCAGTCCACGGGAGGCAGCAGTCAATGAGCAGTTCTTC. It yields the protein CASSPREAAVNEQFF. The chain recombines TRBV11-3 with TRBJ2-1, with TRBD2 matching 7 bases. J was trimmed by 6 bases and V by 6 bases; bases with no gene match: 11. The CDR3 spans 15 residues. The V gene's germline CDR1 is SGHNT and CDR2 YENEEA.

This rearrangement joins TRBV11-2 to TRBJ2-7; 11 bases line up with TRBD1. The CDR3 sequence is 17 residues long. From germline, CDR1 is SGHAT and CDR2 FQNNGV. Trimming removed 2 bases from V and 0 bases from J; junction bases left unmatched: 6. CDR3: CASSLNIGTGGSYEQYF. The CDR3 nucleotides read TGTGCCAGCAGCTTAAACATCGGGACAGGGGGCTCCTACGAGCAGTACTTC.

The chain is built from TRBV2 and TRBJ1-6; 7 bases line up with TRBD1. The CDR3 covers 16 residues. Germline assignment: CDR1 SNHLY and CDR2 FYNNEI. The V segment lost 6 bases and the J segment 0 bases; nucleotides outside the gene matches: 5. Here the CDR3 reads CASRQGQNSYNSPLHF. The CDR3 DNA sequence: TGTGCCAGCAGACAGGGACAGAACTCCTATAATTCACCCCTCCACTTT.

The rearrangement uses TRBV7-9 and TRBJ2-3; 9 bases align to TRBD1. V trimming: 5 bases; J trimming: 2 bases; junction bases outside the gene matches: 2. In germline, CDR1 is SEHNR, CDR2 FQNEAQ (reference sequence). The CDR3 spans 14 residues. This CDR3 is CASSKQGATDTQYF. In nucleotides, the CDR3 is TGTGCCAGCAGCAAACAGGGGGCCACAGATACGCAGTATTTT. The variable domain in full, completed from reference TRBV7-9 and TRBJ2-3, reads DTGVSQNPRHKITKRGQNVTFRCDPISEHNRLYWYRQTLGQGPEFLTYFQNEAQLEKSRLLSDRFSAERPKGSFSTLEIQRTEQGDSAMYLCASSKQGATDTQYFGPGTRLTVL.

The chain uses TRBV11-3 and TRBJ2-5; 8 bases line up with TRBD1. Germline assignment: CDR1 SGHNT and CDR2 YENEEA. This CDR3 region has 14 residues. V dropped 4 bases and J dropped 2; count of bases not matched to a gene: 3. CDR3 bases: TGTGCCAGCAGCTGGACAGGGACGCAAGAGACCCAGTACTTC. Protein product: CASSWTGTQETQYF. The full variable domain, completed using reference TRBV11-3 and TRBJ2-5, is EAGVVQSPRYKIIEKKQPVAFWCNPISGHNTLYWYLQNLGQGPELLIRYENEEAVDDSQLPKDRFSAERLKGVDSTLKIQPAELGDSAVYLCASSWTGTQETQYFGPGTRLLVL.

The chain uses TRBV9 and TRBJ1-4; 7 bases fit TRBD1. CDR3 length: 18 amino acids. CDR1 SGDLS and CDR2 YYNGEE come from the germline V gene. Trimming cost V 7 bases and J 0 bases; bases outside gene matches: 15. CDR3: CASAPQPGQRATNEKLFF. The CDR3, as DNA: TGTGCCAGCGCCCCTCAACCGGGACAGCGAGCAACTAATGAAAAACTGTTTTTT. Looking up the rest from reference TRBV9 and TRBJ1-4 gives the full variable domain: DSGVTQTPKHLITATGQRVTLRCSPRSGDLSVYWYQQSLDQGLQFLIQYYNGEERAKGNILERFSAQQFPDLHSELNLSSLELGDSALYFCASAPQPGQRATNEKLFFGSGTQLSVL.

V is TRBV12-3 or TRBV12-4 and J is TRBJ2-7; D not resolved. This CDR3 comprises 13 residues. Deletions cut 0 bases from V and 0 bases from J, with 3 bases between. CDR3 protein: CASSLASSYEQYF. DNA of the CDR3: TGTGCCAGCAGTTTAGCCAGCTCCTACGAGCAGTACTTC.

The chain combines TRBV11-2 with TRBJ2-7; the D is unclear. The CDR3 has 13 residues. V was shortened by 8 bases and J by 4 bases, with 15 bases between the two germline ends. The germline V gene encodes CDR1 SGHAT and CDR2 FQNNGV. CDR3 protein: CASRSLGEYEQYF. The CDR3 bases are TGTGCCAGCCGCAGCCTGGGCGAGTACGAGCAGTACTTC.

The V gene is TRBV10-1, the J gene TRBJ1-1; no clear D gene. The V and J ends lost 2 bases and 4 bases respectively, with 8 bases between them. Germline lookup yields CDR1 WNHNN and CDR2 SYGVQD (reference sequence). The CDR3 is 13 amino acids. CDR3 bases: TGCGCCAGCAGTGAGGGTCCACTCACTGAAGCTTTCTTT. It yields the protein CASSEGPLTEAFF.

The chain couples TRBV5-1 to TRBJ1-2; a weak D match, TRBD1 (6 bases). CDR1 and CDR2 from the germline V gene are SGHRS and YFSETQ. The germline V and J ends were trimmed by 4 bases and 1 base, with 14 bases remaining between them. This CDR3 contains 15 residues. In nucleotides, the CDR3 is TGCGCCAGCAGCACCGGACAGCATTTTAACTATGGCTACACCTTC. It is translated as CASSTGQHFNYGYTF.

CDR3 DNA: TGCGCCAGCAGCTTGGACCCGACGGACTACTCTGGAAACACCATATATTTT. It translates to CASSLDPTDYSGNTIYF. This chain links TRBV5-1 with TRBJ1-3; D gene uncertain. This CDR3 is built from 17 residues. The V gene's germline CDR1 is SGHRS and CDR2 YFSETQ. Trimming removed 0 bases from V and 0 bases from J, with 13 bases in between.